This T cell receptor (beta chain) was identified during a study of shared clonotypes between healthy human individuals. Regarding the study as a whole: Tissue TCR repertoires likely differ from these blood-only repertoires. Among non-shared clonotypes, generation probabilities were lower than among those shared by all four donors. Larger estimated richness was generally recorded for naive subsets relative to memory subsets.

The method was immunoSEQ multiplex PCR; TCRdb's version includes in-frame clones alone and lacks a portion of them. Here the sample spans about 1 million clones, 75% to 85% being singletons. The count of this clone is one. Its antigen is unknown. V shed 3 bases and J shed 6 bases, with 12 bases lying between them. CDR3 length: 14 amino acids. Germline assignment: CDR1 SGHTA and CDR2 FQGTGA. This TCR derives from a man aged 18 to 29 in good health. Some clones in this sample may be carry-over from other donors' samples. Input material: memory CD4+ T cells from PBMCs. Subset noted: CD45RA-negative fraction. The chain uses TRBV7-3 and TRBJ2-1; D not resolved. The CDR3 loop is CASSFTSSGNEQFF. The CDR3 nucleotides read TGTGCCAGCAGCTTCACCTCGTCGGGCAATGAGCAGTTCTTC.